These 7 T cell receptor beta chains came from one sample sequenced in a study of Ad26.COV2.S vaccination and SARS-CoV-2 variants. As for treatment: about 20 received Ad26.COV2.S at low or high dose, single or two shots; several received placebo; per-sample allocation not given. Vaccine and placebo recipients were sampled on day 63 after the first injection. Profiled with immunoSEQ multiplex PCR; TCRdb holds only in-frame clones, not every one. The sample lists roughly 450,000 clones, more than 80% seen once, with 12% in the top ten. The sample in question was peripheral blood, obtained in a trial of Ad26.COV2.S vaccine versus placebo. These receptor sequences come from a person aged 18 to 65 who received the Ad26.COV2.S COVID-19 vaccine or a placebo.

This clone showed up just once. This chain links TRBV3-1 (or the pseudogene TRBV3-2) with TRBJ1-5; D is ambiguous. This CDR3 comprises 14 residues. Per germline, CDR1 LGHDT and CDR2 YNNKEL (reference sequence). V shed 0 bases and J shed 4 bases, with 7 bases lying between them. CDR3 nucleotide sequence: TGTGCCAGCAGCCAAGACGGGAGAAATCAGCCCCAGCATTTT. Translating gives CASSQDGRNQPQHF.

This chain uses TRBV15 with TRBJ1-5, with D perhaps TRBD1 (5 bases). Germline CDR1 is LNHNV and CDR2 is YYDKDF (reference sequence). Trimming left V 1 base short and J 4 bases short, with 11 bases between. CDR3 size: 15 residues. The CDR3 reads CATSRVQGENQPQHF. CDR3 bases: TGTGCCACCAGCAGAGTGCAGGGAGAGAATCAGCCCCAGCATTTT.

The chain has TRBV10-2 and TRBJ1-3; no definite D call. The CDR3 has 15 residues. V was cut by 4 bases and J by 0 bases, with 10 bases left in between. Germline CDR1 reads WSHSY; CDR2 reads SAAADI. CDR3 residues: CASSGTASSGNTIYF. CDR3 nucleotides: TGCGCCAGCAGTGGGACGGCCAGCTCTGGAAACACCATATATTTT.

V is TRBV21-1 and J is TRBJ2-2. TRBV21-1 is a pseudogene. This CDR3 spans 17 amino acids. This CDR3 is CASSKAYRGRSTGELFF. DNA for the CDR3: TGTGCCAGCAGCAAAGCGTACCGGGGGCGCAGCACCGGGGAGCTGTTTTTT.

V usage is TRBV3-1 (or the pseudogene TRBV3-2) and J usage is TRBJ2-5, with a tentative D call TRBD1 (6 bases). Trimming took 4 bases from V and 4 from J, leaving 10 bases between them. Germline CDR1 reads LGHDT; CDR2 reads YNNKEL (reference sequence). The CDR3 sequence is 13 residues long. For the CDR3, the DNA is TGTGCCAGCAGCCCCGGACAGAGAGAGACCCAGTACTTC. Its translation: CASSPGQRETQYF.

J is TRBJ2-7 and V is TRBV28; 11 nucleotides align to TRBD2. Germline CDR1 and CDR2: MDHEN and SYDVKM. The CDR3 is made up of 15 amino acids. The V and J ends lost 3 bases and 4 bases, in that order; junction bases with no gene match: 5. The CDR3 region has the DNA TGTGCCAGCAGTTTTAGCGGGGGGGCCTATTACGAGCAGTACTTC. Translated, it gives CASSFSGGAYYEQYF.

The V gene is TRBV18, the J gene TRBJ2-7, with 7 bases fitting TRBD1. Per germline, CDR1 KGHSH and CDR2 LQKENI. Losses at the gene ends were 4 bases for V and 0 bases for J; bases not matched to a gene: 6. The length of the CDR3 is 15 residues. The CDR3 DNA is TGTGCCAGCTCACACCGGACAGGCCTCTCCTACGAGCAGTACTTC. As protein: CASSHRTGLSYEQYF.